These 5 T cell receptor beta chains share one sample of origin, sequenced in a study of cytomegalovirus exposure and HLA in healthy donors. Profiled with immunoSEQ multiplex PCR; TCRdb holds only in-frame clones, not every one. This sample has more than 300,000 clones, with 86% found just once. What was sequenced was PBMCs. These TCRs come from a woman aged 18-29 years in good health and CMV-seronegative.

The CDR3: CASSLLRTRGTDTQYF. The CDR3 nucleotides read TGTGCCAGCAGTTTATTACGGACTAGGGGCACAGATACGCAGTATTTT. V usage is TRBV27 and J usage is TRBJ2-3, with 7 bases lining up with TRBD2. V shed 1 base and J 1 base; nucleotides not matched to a gene: 5. The germline CDR1 and CDR2 sequences are MNHEY and SMNVEV (reference sequence). This CDR3 region has 16 residues.

V is TRBV5-1 and J is TRBJ1-4; D remains unclear. The CDR3 is made up of 14 amino acids. Trimming stripped 1 base from V and 10 bases from J, with 14 bases between. Germline loops: CDR1 SGHRS, CDR2 YFSETQ. The DNA for the CDR3 is TGCGCCAGCAGCTTGAAGGATGACGGAGGAAAACTGTTTTTT. It is translated as CASSLKDDGGKLFF.

The J gene is TRBJ1-3, the V gene TRBV6-5, with 8 nucleotides matching TRBD1. Trimming removed 0 bases from V and 8 bases from J; junction bases left unmatched: 6. Per germline, CDR1 MNHEY and CDR2 SVGAGI. CDR3 length: 15 residues. CDR3 bases: TGTGCCAGCAGTTACTCCGGACAGGGCGGAGACACCATATATTTT. It specifies CASSYSGQGGDTIYF.

This chain uses TRBV5-5 with TRBJ2-2; 9 nucleotides agree with TRBD1. The ends lost 4 bases at V and 4 bases at J; junction bases unmatched: 2. The CDR3 has 14 residues. The germline V gene has CDR1 SGHKS and CDR2 YYEKEE (reference sequence). In DNA form, the CDR3 reads TGTGCCAGCAGCGGGGACAGGGTCACCGGGGAGCTGTTTTTT. It yields the protein CASSGDRVTGELFF.

V usage is TRBV28 and J usage is TRBJ2-7; D ambiguous. There are 14 residues in the CDR3. Trimming pared 3 bases from V and 1 base from J, leaving 10 bases between. CDR1 is MDHEN and CDR2 is SYDVKM in the germline V gene. CDR3 DNA sequence: TGTGCCAGCAGTTTTGTGGAGCTTTCCTACGAGCAGTACTTC. Encoded protein: CASSFVELSYEQYF. Full variable domain (outside the CDR3, taken from reference TRBV28 and TRBJ2-7): DVKVTQSSRYLVKRTGEKVFLECVQDMDHENMFWYRQDPGLGLRLIYFSYDVKMKEKGDIPEGYSVSREKKERFSLILESASTNQTSMYLCASSFVELSYEQYFGPGTRLTVT.